The source of this TCR beta chain is a study of blood T cell repertoires in COVID-19. Libraries were prepared by immunoSEQ multiplex PCR; TCRdb keeps only in-frame clonotypes and omits some of them. This table holds a few hundred thousand clones, roughly 86% found once. The sequenced material came from PBMCs or T cells enriched from blood (not recorded which). The sequence was collected from a woman aged 25-40 years who had recovered from COVID-19.

CDR3 nucleotide sequence: TGTGCCAGCAGCCAAGTCGAACGCGCCTACGAGCAGTACTTC. Encoded protein: CASSQVERAYEQYF. The chain joins TRBV3-1 (or the pseudogene TRBV3-2) to TRBJ2-7; D is ambiguous. This CDR3 is 14 amino acids long. CDR1 LGHDT and CDR2 YNNKEL come from the germline V gene (reference sequence). V was clipped by 1 base and J by 2 bases, with 9 bases between them.